This T cell receptor (beta chain) was recovered during a study of blood T cell repertoires in COVID-19. Study summary: Acute and convalescent COVID-19 specimens originated in the United States, Italy and Spain. The cDNA or gDNA used as material had been derived from T cells, B-cell-depleted T cells, or PBMCs.

Only in-frame clones appear in the TCRdb table, and some are missing; sequencing was by immunoSEQ multiplex PCR. The data contain more than 120,000 clones, roughly 89% of them singletons. CDR1 is MRHNA, CDR2 SNTAGT, per germline. V shed 6 bases and J shed 6 bases, with 11 bases lying between them. This CDR3 is built from 13 residues. Sequencing was performed on peripheral blood. This rearrangement joins TRBV6-4 to TRBJ2-2; possible D gene TRBD2, 5 bases. The clonotype was recovered from a woman in her forties or fifties with acute or convalescent COVID-19. The DNA of the CDR3 is TGTGCCAGCAGCGCGGACTTGGCCGGGGAGCTGTTTTTT. This translates into CASSADLAGELFF.